This T cell receptor beta chain originates from a study of response to subunit inactivated influenza vaccine. TCRdb redid the calling of the RT-PCR reads with MiXCR, one entry per CDR3 protein. This sample has 500,000 to 550,000 distinct CDR3 sequences, with about 8% found just once. The germline CDR1 and CDR2 sequences are SGDLS and YYNGEE. This CDR3 spans 15 amino acids. V lost 4 bases and J 4 bases, leaving 15 bases between the germline ends. Sequenced material: PBMCs from blood, taken less than 30 months after vaccination. The J gene is TRBJ2-1, the V gene TRBV9, with a weak D call TRBD2 (5 bases). The receptor's source is a man aged 45 to 70 who received an inactivated influenza vaccine. CDR3: CASSPLGSKYNEQFF. CDR3 nucleotides: TGTGCCAGCAGCCCCCTGGGGAGCAAATACAATGAGCAGTTCTTC. Looking up the rest from reference TRBV9 and TRBJ2-1 gives the full variable domain: DSGVTQTPKHLITATGQRVTLRCSPRSGDLSVYWYQQSLDQGLQFLIQYYNGEERAKGNILERFSAQQFPDLHSELNLSSLELGDSALYFCASSPLGSKYNEQFFGPGTRLTVL.